The clone carrying this T cell receptor (beta chain) was counted a few times. Its antigen is still unknown. The sample comes from a study of T-cell memory formation after mild COVID-19. TCRdb reprocessed the 5' RACE reads via MiXCR and lists one record per CDR3 protein. The data hold roughly 160,000 distinct CDR3 sequences, with 13% observed a single time. J was trimmed by 8 bases and V by 3 bases; bases with no gene match: 6. The CDR3 length is 13 residues. Germline-derived CDR1 and CDR2 are SGHTA and FQGNSA. Study findings and constraints: What remained unconfirmed was the SARS-CoV-2 specificity of second-wave clones peaking on day 37.

The sequence came from a man aged 18 to 29 who had mild COVID-19 (a few samples of this study predate the infection). Cell type and time point are not known. V is TRBV7-2 and J is TRBJ1-2, with TRBD1 matching over 7 bases. The specimen was PBMCs or a T cell subset sorted from them (not recorded which). DNA of the CDR3: TGTGCCAGCAGCTTTAAGGGGGCGCAAGGCTACACCTTC. It is translated as CASSFKGAQGYTF.